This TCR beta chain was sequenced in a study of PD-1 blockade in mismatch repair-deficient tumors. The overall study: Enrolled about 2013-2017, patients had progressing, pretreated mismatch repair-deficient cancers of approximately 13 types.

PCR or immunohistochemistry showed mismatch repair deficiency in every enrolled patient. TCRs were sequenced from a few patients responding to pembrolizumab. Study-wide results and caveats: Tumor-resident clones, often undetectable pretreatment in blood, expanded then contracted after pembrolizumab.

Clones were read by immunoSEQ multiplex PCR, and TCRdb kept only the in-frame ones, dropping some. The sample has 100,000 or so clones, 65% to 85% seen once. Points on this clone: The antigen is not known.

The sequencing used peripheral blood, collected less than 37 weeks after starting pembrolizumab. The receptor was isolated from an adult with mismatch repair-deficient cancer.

CDR3 coding DNA: TGCGCCAGCAGCCAAGCCGATAGGCGGACTAGCACAGATACGCAGTATTTT. As protein: CASSQADRRTSTDTQYF. This chain connects TRBV4-1 to TRBJ2-3, with a tentative D call TRBD2 (5 bases). V was trimmed by 1 base and J by 0 bases, leaving 14 bases between them. This CDR3 has 17 amino acids. CDR1 MGHRA and CDR2 YSYEKL come from the germline V gene.